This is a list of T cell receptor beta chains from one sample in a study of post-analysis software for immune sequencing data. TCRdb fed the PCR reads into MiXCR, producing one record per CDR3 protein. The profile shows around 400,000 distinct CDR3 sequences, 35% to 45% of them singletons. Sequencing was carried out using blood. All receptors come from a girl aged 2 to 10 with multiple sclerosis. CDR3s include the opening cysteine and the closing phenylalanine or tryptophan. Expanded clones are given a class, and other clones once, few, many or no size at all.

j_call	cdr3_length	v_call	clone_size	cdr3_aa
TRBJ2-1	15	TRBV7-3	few	CASSLTGGIYNEQFF
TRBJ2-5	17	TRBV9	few	CASSERTKAGGQETQYF
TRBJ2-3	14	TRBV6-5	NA	CASSYRISTDTQYF
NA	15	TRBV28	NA	CASSRLAGLGFEQYF
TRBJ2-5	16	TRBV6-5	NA	CASSPLSERGQETQYF
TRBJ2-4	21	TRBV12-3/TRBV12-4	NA	CASSPATSGSFLGVTKNIQYF
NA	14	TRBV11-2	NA	CASSLYGSAYEQYF
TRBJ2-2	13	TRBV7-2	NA	CASSLVGLGELFF
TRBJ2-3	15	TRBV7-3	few	CASSPRGLLTDTQYF
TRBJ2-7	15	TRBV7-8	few	CASSLRLAGYYEQYF
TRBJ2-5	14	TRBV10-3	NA	CAISLAGGEETQYF
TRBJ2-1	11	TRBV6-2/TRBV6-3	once	CASKFNNEQFF